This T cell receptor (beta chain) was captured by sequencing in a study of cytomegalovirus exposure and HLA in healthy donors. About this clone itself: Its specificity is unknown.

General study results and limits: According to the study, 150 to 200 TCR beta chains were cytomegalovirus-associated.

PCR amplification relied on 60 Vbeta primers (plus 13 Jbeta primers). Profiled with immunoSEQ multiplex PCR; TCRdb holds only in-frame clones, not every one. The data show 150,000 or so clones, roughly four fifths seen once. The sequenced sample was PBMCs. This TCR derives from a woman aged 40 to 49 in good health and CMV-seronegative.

CDR3 nucleotides: TGTGCCAGCAGTACCATTGGGGACAGAAGAAATTACGAGCAGTACTTC. Translated: CASSTIGDRRNYEQYF. The chain has TRBV28 and TRBJ2-7, with 7 bases lining up with TRBD1. CDR3 length equals 16 residues. The V and J ends lost 5 bases and 4 bases, in that order; junction bases with no gene match: 14. Germline CDR1 reads MDHEN; CDR2 reads SYDVKM.